The 14 T cell receptor beta chains below come from one sample, sequenced in a study of cytomegalovirus exposure and HLA in healthy donors. Vbeta (60) and Jbeta (13) primers were used in the PCR. This table comes from immunoSEQ multiplex PCR, and its TCRdb copy is limited to in-frame clones, with some not included. The sample yields approximately 130,000 clones, around 82% seen once. Sample: PBMCs. The receptors were gathered from a man between 50 and 59 years old in good health and CMV-seronegative.

In this sample, this clone turned up a few times. The J gene is TRBJ2-3, the V gene TRBV29-1; 10 bases are shared with TRBD1. The CDR3 covers 15 residues. The J segment lost 2 bases and the V segment lost 8 bases, leaving 10 bases of the junction unmatched. Germline V CDR1 and CDR2: SQVTM, ANQGSEA. The CDR3 loop is CSTSSGTGATDTQYF. The DNA of the CDR3 is TGCAGCACAAGCTCCGGGACAGGGGCCACAGATACGCAGTATTTT.

The chain has TRBV6-6 and TRBJ2-5, with D maybe TRBD2 (6 bases). The CDR3 is made up of 14 amino acids. Trimming shortened V by 6 bases and J by 5 bases, and 16 bases separated the two germline ends. Germline CDR1 and CDR2: MNHNY and SVGAGI (reference sequence). CDR3 DNA sequence: TGTGCCAGCAGCACTACTAGCATTTGGGAGACCCAGTACTTC. It translates to CASSTTSIWETQYF.

This rearrangement joins TRBV27 to TRBJ2-7; D perhaps matches TRBD1 (6 bases). This CDR3 contains 14 residues. Trimming pared 4 bases from V and 1 base from J, leaving 11 bases between. Germline CDR1 reads MNHEY; CDR2 reads SMNVEV (reference sequence). This CDR3 reads CASSYRGGSYEQYF. In DNA form, the CDR3 reads TGTGCCAGCAGTTACCGAGGGGGATCCTACGAGCAGTACTTC.

The J gene is TRBJ2-7, the V gene TRBV2; TRBD1 is a possible D gene (5 bases). Germline V gene sequence: CDR1 SNHLY, CDR2 FYNNEI. This CDR3 contains 13 residues. With 7 bases removed from V and 6 bases from J, the gap between germline ends came to 16 bases. As DNA, the CDR3 is TGTGCCAGCAAGATCGCAGGGATTAGCGAGCAGTACTTC. Amino acids: CASKIAGISEQYF.

This clone turned up a few times. The chain recombines TRBV10-3 with TRBJ2-5, with D possibly matching TRBD1 (5 bases). The CDR3 sequence is 16 residues long. V was trimmed by 11 bases and J by 5 bases, leaving 27 bases between them. The V gene's germline CDR1 is ENHRY and CDR2 SYGVKD. Written as DNA, the CDR3 is TGTGCCGTCCGCCCGGCGGCAGGGAAACCTGGGGAGACCCAGTACTTC. It yields the protein CAVRPAAGKPGETQYF.

V usage is TRBV30 and J usage is TRBJ2-1; TRBD1 aligns across 8 bases. The V and J ends lost 1 base and 4 bases, in that order; junction bases with no gene match: 3. Looked up from germline, CDR1 is GTSNPN and CDR2 is SVGIG (reference sequence). The CDR3 covers 14 residues. In DNA form, the CDR3 reads TGTGCCTGGAGTGCGGGACAGGTATACAATGAGCAGTTCTTC. Protein product: CAWSAGQVYNEQFF.

This clone was counted a few times. The V and J genes are TRBV30 and TRBJ2-1; weak D call: TRBD1 (5 bases). V was trimmed by 2 bases and J by 0 bases, leaving 11 bases between them. This CDR3 has 15 amino acids. The germline V gene has CDR1 GTSNPN and CDR2 SVGIG (reference sequence). The CDR3 bases are TGTGCCTGGAGTAAGGGGCGGAGCTCCTACAATGAGCAGTTCTTC. This translates into CAWSKGRSSYNEQFF.

The V call is TRBV9, the J call TRBJ1-2; D is perhaps TRBD1 (6 bases). Germline CDR1 SGDLS, CDR2 YYNGEE. The CDR3 consists of 13 residues. V was trimmed by 0 bases and J by 8 bases, leaving 11 bases between them. CDR3 nucleotide sequence: TGTGCCAGCAGCGTAGGTCAGGGGTGGGGCTACACCTTC. This sequence encodes CASSVGQGWGYTF.

V gene TRBV18 combines with J gene TRBJ1-1, with D perhaps TRBD1 (6 bases). This CDR3 region has 15 residues. The V and J ends lost 2 bases and 1 base respectively, with 11 bases between them. Germline-derived CDR1 and CDR2 are KGHSH and LQKENI. The CDR3 DNA reads as TGTGCCAGCTCACCAGTACAGGGAAAGAACACTGAAGCTTTCTTT. Its translation is CASSPVQGKNTEAFF.

This clone was recorded only once. The gene calls are TRBV5-6 and TRBJ2-3; TRBD2 agrees at 8 bases. J gave up 2 bases and V 1 base, and 6 bases lay outside the gene matches. Germline CDR1 is SGHDT and CDR2 is YYEEEE. This CDR3 contains 16 residues. CDR3 bases: TGTGCCAGCAGCTTGAGAACTAGCGGTTCCACAGATACGCAGTATTTT. It codes for CASSLRTSGSTDTQYF.

V is TRBV2 and J is TRBJ1-5, with D possibly matching TRBD1 (6 bases). The V end lost 6 bases, the J end lost 1 base, and 10 bases lay between the germline ends. This CDR3 has 14 amino acids. Looked up from germline, CDR1 is SNHLY and CDR2 is FYNNEI. The CDR3 reads CASRAGTSNQPQHF. The CDR3 DNA reads TGTGCCAGCAGGGCCGGGACAAGCAATCAGCCCCAGCATTTT.

The chain combines TRBV9 with TRBJ2-1; D gene ambiguous. The CDR3 length is 14 residues. Trimming pared 3 bases from V and 6 bases from J, leaving 13 bases between. CDR1 and CDR2 (germline): SGDLS, YYNGEE. This CDR3 is CASSGPLAVNEQFF. The CDR3 region has the DNA TGTGCCAGCAGCGGGCCCCTCGCGGTCAATGAGCAGTTCTTC.

The gene calls are TRBV25-1 and TRBJ1-6, with 9 bases identical to TRBD1. Unmatched junction bases numbered 5, after V lost 7 bases and J lost 7 bases. Germline CDR1 and CDR2: MGHDK and SYGVNS. The CDR3 covers 14 residues. The CDR3 sequence is CASTQTGGNSPLHF. DNA for the CDR3: TGTGCCAGCACCCAGACAGGGGGAAATTCACCCCTCCACTTT. The full variable domain, completed using reference TRBV25-1 and TRBJ1-6, is EADIYQTPRYLVIGTGKKITLECSQTMGHDKMYWYQQDPGMELHLIHYSYGVNSTEKGDLSSESTVSRIRTEHFPLTLESARPSHTSQYLCASTQTGGNSPLHFGNGTRLTVT.

This clone was recorded only once. V and J are TRBV6-1 and TRBJ2-3; D may be TRBD1 (5 bases). The germline V gene encodes CDR1 MNHNS and CDR2 SASEGT. The ends were cut back, 1 base at V and 4 bases at J, with 6 bases in the middle. This CDR3 comprises 13 residues. CDR3 DNA sequence: TGTGCCAGCAGTGAAGGGGGCGCAGATACGCAGTATTTT. Its translation: CASSEGGADTQYF.